Listed below are T cell receptor beta chains from one sample, sequenced in a study of blood T cell repertoires in COVID-19. The protocol was immunoSEQ multiplex PCR, while the TCRdb copy is restricted to in-frame clones and leaves out a portion. The table shows about 490,000 clones, with over 75% occurring only once. The specimen was peripheral blood. The receptors shown here come from a human donor in a cohort sampled during active COVID-19. The conserved cysteine and the conserved F or W are not part of the CDR3 here. Fields, in order: J gene, V gene, CDR3 protein.

j_call: TRBJ2-3
v_call: TRBV9
cdr3_aa: ASSAQLQDTQY

j_call: TRBJ1-2
v_call: TRBV5-5
cdr3_aa: ASSLQPGPNYGYT

j_call: TRBJ2-1
v_call: TRBV4-1
cdr3_aa: ASSRSDSYNEQF

j_call: TRBJ2-7
v_call: TRBV5-4
cdr3_aa: ASSGGTGFYEQY

j_call: TRBJ1-1
v_call: TRBV11-1
cdr3_aa: ASSLYPGADTEAF

j_call: TRBJ1-1
v_call: TRBV30
cdr3_aa: AWSVGPGGTEAF

j_call: TRBJ1-1
v_call: TRBV30
cdr3_aa: AWSVGQGYVMNTEAF

j_call: TRBJ1-5
v_call: TRBV12-5
cdr3_aa: ASGHGTGNQPQH

j_call: TRBJ2-2
v_call: TRBV4-1
cdr3_aa: ASSQDRPGTSGISRGELF

j_call: TRBJ2-5
v_call: TRBV5-4
cdr3_aa: ASSLTSGEQETQY

j_call: TRBJ2-7
v_call: TRBV5-6
cdr3_aa: ASSAGSPSEQY

j_call: TRBJ2-7
v_call: TRBV28
cdr3_aa: ASSSGQVISYEQY

j_call: TRBJ2-5
v_call: TRBV5-6
cdr3_aa: ASSTGLGETQY

j_call: TRBJ2-1
v_call: TRBV2
cdr3_aa: ASGQGANNEQF

j_call: TRBJ2-1
v_call: TRBV7-9
cdr3_aa: ASSLSLAASYNEQF

j_call: TRBJ2-1
v_call: TRBV7-3
cdr3_aa: ASSLASGTYNEQF

j_call: TRBJ2-3
v_call: TRBV18
cdr3_aa: ASSRTGATDTQY

j_call: TRBJ2-1
v_call: TRBV7-2
cdr3_aa: ASSQITIPGLAISEQF

j_call: TRBJ2-1
v_call: TRBV29-1
cdr3_aa: SATARFDRLSYNEQF

j_call: TRBJ2-1
v_call: TRBV6-6
cdr3_aa: ASSYISGRVINEQF

j_call: TRBJ2-7
v_call: TRBV30
cdr3_aa: ACTRDRSYEQY

j_call: TRBJ2-7
v_call: TRBV25-1
cdr3_aa: ASSRTAYEQY

j_call: TRBJ2-1
v_call: TRBV19
cdr3_aa: ASSYSGAAYNEQF

j_call: TRBJ2-1
v_call: TRBV5-1
cdr3_aa: ASSSTGTGQGYNEQF

j_call: TRBJ2-2
v_call: TRBV19
cdr3_aa: ASSTRAGELF

j_call: TRBJ2-1
v_call: TRBV28
cdr3_aa: ASSWGTGAYNEQF

j_call: TRBJ2-6
v_call: TRBV27
cdr3_aa: ASSLRDRTASSGANVLT

j_call: TRBJ1-5
v_call: TRBV29-1
cdr3_aa: SVEPSPGQGNQPQH

j_call: TRBJ2-7
v_call: TRBV6-5
cdr3_aa: ASTQGGAYEQY

j_call: TRBJ1-6
v_call: TRBV7-8
cdr3_aa: ASGREWWSSYNSPLH

j_call: TRBJ2-7
v_call: TRBV4-2
cdr3_aa: ASSQAQNNPHEQY

j_call: TRBJ2-5
v_call: TRBV15
cdr3_aa: ATSRATAGGGVRETQY

j_call: TRBJ2-7
v_call: TRBV7-3
cdr3_aa: ASSWSREGEQY

j_call: TRBJ2-3
v_call: TRBV11-2
cdr3_aa: ASSLDLGTSGSRTDTQY

j_call: TRBJ2-5
v_call: TRBV29-1
cdr3_aa: SFRQTEETQY

j_call: TRBJ1-2
v_call: TRBV3-1/TRBV3-2
cdr3_aa: ASSQYITNYGYT

j_call: TRBJ2-3
v_call: TRBV5-1
cdr3_aa: ASSSLTGDTDTQY

j_call: TRBJ2-7
v_call: TRBV6-5
cdr3_aa: ATTTSGSYEQY

j_call: TRBJ2-5
v_call: TRBV3-1/TRBV3-2
cdr3_aa: ASSQETGNSGRAVETQY

j_call: TRBJ1-1
v_call: TRBV28
cdr3_aa: ASSSPSDRLNTEAF

j_call: TRBJ2-1
v_call: TRBV4-1
cdr3_aa: ASSQGTSGNTPAGRQF

j_call: TRBJ2-1
v_call: TRBV6-5
cdr3_aa: ASRNLGKYNEQF

j_call: TRBJ2-3
v_call: TRBV5-6
cdr3_aa: ASSLGLGTDTQY

j_call: TRBJ1-1
v_call: TRBV14
cdr3_aa: ASSHLQGRGITEAF

j_call: TRBJ2-2
v_call: TRBV11-3
cdr3_aa: ASSPDGVAGELF

j_call: TRBJ2-5
v_call: TRBV19
cdr3_aa: ASSIGGGGQETQY

j_call: TRBJ1-1
v_call: TRBV29-1
cdr3_aa: SGGGQGNTEAF

j_call: TRBJ2-1
v_call: TRBV9
cdr3_aa: ASSVEGGRAWNEQF

j_call: TRBJ2-7
v_call: TRBV18
cdr3_aa: ASSPRQAGGTGANYEQY

j_call: TRBJ1-1
v_call: TRBV30
cdr3_aa: AWSVAGNTEAF

j_call: TRBJ1-2
v_call: TRBV4-3
cdr3_aa: ASSQGQSIYGYT

j_call: TRBJ1-5
v_call: TRBV19
cdr3_aa: ASRRDSEEPQH

j_call: TRBJ1-1
v_call: TRBV19
cdr3_aa: ASSWTGVGTEAF